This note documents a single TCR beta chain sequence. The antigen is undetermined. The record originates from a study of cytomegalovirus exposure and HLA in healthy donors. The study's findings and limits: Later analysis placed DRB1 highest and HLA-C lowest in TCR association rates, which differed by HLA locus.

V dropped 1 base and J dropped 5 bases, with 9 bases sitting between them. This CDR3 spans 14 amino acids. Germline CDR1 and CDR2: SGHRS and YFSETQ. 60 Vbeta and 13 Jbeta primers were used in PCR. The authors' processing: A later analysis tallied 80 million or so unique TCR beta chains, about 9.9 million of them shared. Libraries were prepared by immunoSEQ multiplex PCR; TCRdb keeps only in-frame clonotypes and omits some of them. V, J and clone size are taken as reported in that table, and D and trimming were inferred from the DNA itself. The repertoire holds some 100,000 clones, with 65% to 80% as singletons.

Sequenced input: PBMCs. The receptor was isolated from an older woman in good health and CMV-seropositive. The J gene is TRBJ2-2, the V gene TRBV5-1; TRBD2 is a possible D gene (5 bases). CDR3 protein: CASSLRTGTGELFF. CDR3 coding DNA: TGCGCCAGCAGCTTGAGGACGGGAACCGGGGAGCTGTTTTTT.